Listed here are 6 T cell receptor beta chains from one sample, sequenced in a study of cytomegalovirus exposure and HLA in healthy donors. The PCR contained 60 Vbeta and 13 Jbeta primers. The method was immunoSEQ multiplex PCR; TCRdb's version includes in-frame clones alone and lacks a portion of them. The table records about 200,000 clones, 80% to 90% of them present only once. Sequencing was performed on PBMCs. All receptors derive from a man aged 25 to 40 in good health and CMV-seronegative.

This chain connects TRBV25-1 to TRBJ2-5, with TRBD1 as a possible D gene (5 bases). V was trimmed by 3 bases and J by 3 bases, leaving 14 bases between them. The germline CDR1 and CDR2 sequences are MGHDK and SYGVNS. The CDR3 extends over 15 amino acids. CDR3 nucleotide sequence: TGTGCCAGCAGTGACAGGGATGACAGAGAAGAGACCCAGTACTTC. It codes for CASSDRDDREETQYF.

V gene TRBV15 combines with J gene TRBJ1-5, with D perhaps matching TRBD1 (5 bases). Germline values: CDR1 LNHNV, CDR2 YYDKDF (reference sequence). This CDR3 has 14 amino acids. V was clipped by 3 bases and J by 5 bases, with 11 bases between them. Here the CDR3 reads CATSRTDFDQPQHF. The CDR3 coding sequence is TGTGCCACCAGCAGGACAGATTTCGATCAGCCCCAGCATTTT.

The chain joins TRBV6-1 to TRBJ2-7; 7 positions match TRBD1. The V gene end was trimmed by 5 bases and the J gene end by 6 bases; junction bases not matched to a gene: 7. In germline, CDR1 is MNHNS, CDR2 SASEGT. CDR3 size: 13 residues. The CDR3 loop is CASSPRTGGEQYF. CDR3 in DNA: TGTGCCAGCAGTCCCCGGACAGGAGGCGAGCAGTACTTC.

There are a few counts of this clone. The chain joins TRBV7-2 to TRBJ1-1; D not certain. CDR1 and CDR2 (germline): SGHTA, FQGNSA. Trimming removed 1 base from V and 3 bases from J, with 6 bases in between. The length of the CDR3 is 13 residues. The CDR3 loop reads CASSLVEYTEAFF. In nucleotides, the CDR3 is TGTGCCAGCAGCTTAGTGGAGTACACTGAAGCTTTCTTT.

The V and J genes are TRBV14 and TRBJ1-2; D ambiguous. The CDR3 is 13 residues long. V was trimmed by 8 bases and J by 4 bases, leaving 14 bases between them. Germline V lookup: CDR1 SGHDN, CDR2 FVKESK. The CDR3, as DNA: TGTGCCAGCTGGCGGATCCTTACCTATGGCTACACCTTC. Translated, it gives CASWRILTYGYTF.

This clone was observed once. CDR3 sequence: CASSSTLGGTEAFF. CDR3 bases: TGTGCCAGCAGTTCGACCCTTGGAGGGACTGAAGCTTTCTTT. The rearrangement links TRBV6-5 to TRBJ1-1; D uncertain. Trimming took off 4 bases at V and 5 bases at J, with 14 bases between the two ends. Per the germline V gene, CDR1 is MNHEY and CDR2 is SVGAGI. This CDR3 has 14 amino acids.